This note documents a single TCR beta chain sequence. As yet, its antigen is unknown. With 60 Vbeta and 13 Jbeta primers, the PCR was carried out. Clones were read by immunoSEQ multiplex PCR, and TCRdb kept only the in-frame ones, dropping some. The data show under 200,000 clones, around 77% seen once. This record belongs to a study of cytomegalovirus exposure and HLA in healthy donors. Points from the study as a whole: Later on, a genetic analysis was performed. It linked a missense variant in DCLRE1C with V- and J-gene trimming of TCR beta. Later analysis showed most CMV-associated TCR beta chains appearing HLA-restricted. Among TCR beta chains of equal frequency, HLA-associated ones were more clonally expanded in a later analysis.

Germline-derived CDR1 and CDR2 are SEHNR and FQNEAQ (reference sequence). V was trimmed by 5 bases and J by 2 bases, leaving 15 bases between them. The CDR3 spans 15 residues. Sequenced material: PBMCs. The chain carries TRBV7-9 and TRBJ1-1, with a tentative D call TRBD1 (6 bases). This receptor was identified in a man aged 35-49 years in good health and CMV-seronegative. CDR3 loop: CASSGFRDINTEAFF. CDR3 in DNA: TGTGCCAGCAGCGGGTTCCGGGACATCAACACTGAAGCTTTCTTT.